The sequence of this T cell receptor (beta chain) was determined in a study of breast tumors, draining lymph nodes, adjacent tissues. Concerning this clonotype: As yet, its antigen is unknown. Possible read error: a much larger clone is one base away.

Whole-study findings and limits: Tumor T cell lymph node origin was a supported hypothesis, not proven. Compared with lymph nodes, tumors were less diverse; compared with nontumor tissue, more. Tumor and nontumor repertoires were significantly more similar in luminal-like than in basal-like breast cancer.

TCRdb reanalysed the multiplex PCR reads using MiXCR and keeps one entry per CDR3 protein. The table shows about 180,000 distinct CDR3 sequences, with around a third occurring only once. Breast cancer patients provided tissue from their axillary draining lymph nodes. This CDR3 spans 15 amino acids. Germline CDR1 MNHNY, CDR2 SVGAGI (reference sequence). V was trimmed by 5 bases and J by 4 bases, leaving 14 bases between them. The TCR comes from a female donor with breast cancer. Some clones in this sample may be carry-over from other donors' samples. What was sequenced was axillary lymph node tissue. V is TRBV6-6 and J is TRBJ2-2; D is perhaps TRBD1 (7 bases). CDR3 region: CASSHRRDSTGELFF. Written as DNA, the CDR3 is TGTGCCAGCAGTCACCGGAGGGACAGCACCGGGGAGCTGTTTTTT.